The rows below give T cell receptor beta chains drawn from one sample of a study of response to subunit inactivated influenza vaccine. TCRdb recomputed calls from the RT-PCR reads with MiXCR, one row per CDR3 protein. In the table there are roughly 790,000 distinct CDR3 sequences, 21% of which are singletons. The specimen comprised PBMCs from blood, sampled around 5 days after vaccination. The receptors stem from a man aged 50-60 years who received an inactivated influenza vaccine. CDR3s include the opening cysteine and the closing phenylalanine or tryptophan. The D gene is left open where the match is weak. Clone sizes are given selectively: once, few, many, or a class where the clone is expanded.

CDR3 DNA: TGTGCCAGCAGCTCAGTCGTGGGATTCCAAGAGACCCAGTACTTC; CDR3 protein: CASSSVVGFQETQYF; clone size: once; V gene: TRBV9; J gene: TRBJ2-5; D gene: .
CDR3 DNA: TGTGCCAGTAGTGAAGGAAGGCTCTCTGGGGCCAACGTCCTGACTTTC; CDR3 protein: CASSEGRLSGANVLTF; clone size: .; V gene: TRBV19; J gene: TRBJ2-6; D gene: .
CDR3 DNA: TGTGCCAGCAGTCGCCTTCCCCCGGGACAGGGAAACCACGAGCAGTACTTC; CDR3 protein: CASSRLPPGQGNHEQYF; clone size: .; V gene: TRBV6-2/TRBV6-3; J gene: TRBJ2-7; D gene: TRBD1
CDR3 DNA: TGCGCCACCTCCCTAGCGGGGGTAGAAGAGACCCAGTACTTC; CDR3 protein: CATSLAGVEETQYF; clone size: .; V gene: TRBV5-1; J gene: TRBJ2-5; D gene: TRBD2
CDR3 DNA: TGTGCCAGCAGCTTCCGAACACTCACCGGGGAGCTGTTTTTT; CDR3 protein: CASSFRTLTGELFF; clone size: few; V gene: TRBV7-8; J gene: TRBJ2-2; D gene: .
CDR3 DNA: TGTGCCAGCAGCGCTTGGGGGGGCCAAACTGGGGCCAACGTCCTGACTTTC; CDR3 protein: CASSAWGGQTGANVLTF; clone size: .; V gene: TRBV7-9; J gene: TRBJ2-6; D gene: .
CDR3 DNA: TGTGCCAGCAGTTACAGGGGGACAGGGATCACTAATGAGCAGTTCTTC; CDR3 protein: CASSYRGTGITNEQFF; clone size: .; V gene: TRBV6-5; J gene: TRBJ2-1; D gene: TRBD1
CDR3 DNA: TGTGCCACCAGTGACCCCGGGACTAGCGGGACGCGAGATACGCAGTATTTT; CDR3 protein: CATSDPGTSGTRDTQYF; clone size: .; V gene: TRBV24-1; J gene: TRBJ2-3; D gene: TRBD2
CDR3 DNA: TGTGCCAGCAGCATCCGGACAGGGAGAGCTTTCTTT; CDR3 protein: CASSIRTGRAFF; clone size: .; V gene: TRBV5-4; J gene: TRBJ1-1; D gene: TRBD1
CDR3 DNA: TGTGCCAGCTCACCTGTCGCCAGGGAGACTCAGCCCCAGCATTTT; CDR3 protein: CASSPVARETQPQHF; clone size: few; V gene: TRBV18; J gene: TRBJ1-5; D gene: .
CDR3 DNA: TGTGCCATCAGTTTCGGGGCGGACGAGAATTCACCCCTCCACTTT; CDR3 protein: CAISFGADENSPLHF; clone size: .; V gene: TRBV10-3; J gene: TRBJ1-6; D gene: .
CDR3 DNA: TGTGCCAGCAGTTCCCCCGCAATTAGCACAGATACGCAGTATTTT; CDR3 protein: CASSSPAISTDTQYF; clone size: .; V gene: TRBV25-1; J gene: TRBJ2-3; D gene: .
CDR3 DNA: TGTGCCATCATGGACCACACTAGCACAGATACGCAGTATTTT; CDR3 protein: CAIMDHTSTDTQYF; clone size: .; V gene: TRBV10-3; J gene: TRBJ2-3; D gene: .
CDR3 DNA: TGCGCCAGCAGCTTGGACGTTTGGGGTTTAAAGTTCCTTAGCGGGAGCTCCTACAATGAGCAGTTCTTC; CDR3 protein: CASSLDVWGLKFLSGSSYNEQFF; clone size: .; V gene: TRBV5-1; J gene: TRBJ2-1; D gene: TRBD2
CDR3 DNA: TGTGCCAGCAGCCGGAGCCTTAGCACAGATACGCAGTATTTT; CDR3 protein: CASSRSLSTDTQYF; clone size: few; V gene: TRBV7-9; J gene: TRBJ2-3; D gene: .
CDR3 DNA: TGTGCCAGCAGCGGGGCCTGGAGGGCTCTCTACAATGAGCAGTTCTTC; CDR3 protein: CASSGAWRALYNEQFF; clone size: many; V gene: TRBV7-9; J gene: TRBJ2-1; D gene: .
CDR3 DNA: TGCAGTGCTAGAGATCAGGGGGACACCATCCCCTACGAGCAGTACTTC; CDR3 protein: CSARDQGDTIPYEQYF; clone size: few; V gene: TRBV20-1; J gene: TRBJ2-7; D gene: TRBD1
CDR3 DNA: TGTGCCAGCAGCTTAGACGGACAGGGCTTAGCTTTCTTT; CDR3 protein: CASSLDGQGLAFF; clone size: few; V gene: TRBV7-9; J gene: TRBJ1-1; D gene: TRBD1
CDR3 DNA: TGTGCCAGCAGCGGCGGAGGGCTAGTTGGGGATACGCAGTATTTT; CDR3 protein: CASSGGGLVGDTQYF; clone size: few; V gene: TRBV7-9; J gene: TRBJ2-3; D gene: .
CDR3 DNA: TGTGCCAGAAAATACAGGGGGCTGGGGCCCTATGGCTACACCTTC; CDR3 protein: CARKYRGLGPYGYTF; clone size: few; V gene: TRBV6-4; J gene: TRBJ1-2; D gene: TRBD1
CDR3 DNA: TGTGCCAGCAGTTTGACATCCCTAGGCAATCAGCCCCAGCATTTT; CDR3 protein: CASSLTSLGNQPQHF; clone size: few; V gene: TRBV6-2/TRBV6-3; J gene: TRBJ1-5; D gene: .
CDR3 DNA: TGTGCCAGCACTTGGGGACTAGCGTTTAGGGCTGGGGCCAACGTCCTGACTTTC; CDR3 protein: CASTWGLAFRAGANVLTF; clone size: .; V gene: TRBV6-5; J gene: TRBJ2-6; D gene: TRBD2
CDR3 DNA: TGTGCCAGCAGCTTATGGGGGGGGAGCTCCTACAATGAGCGTTTCTTC; CDR3 protein: CASSLWGGSSYNERFF; clone size: .; V gene: TRBV7-2; J gene: TRBJ2-1; D gene: TRBD2
CDR3 DNA: TGTGCCAGCAGCTCCGCCGGGACAGGGGAGCAGTTCTTC; CDR3 protein: CASSSAGTGEQFF; clone size: many; V gene: TRBV7-3; J gene: TRBJ2-1; D gene: TRBD1
CDR3 DNA: TGTGCCAGCAGCTCTCGGGCCAGTGGGGCCTACGAGCAGTACTTC; CDR3 protein: CASSSRASGAYEQYF; clone size: few; V gene: TRBV7-2; J gene: TRBJ2-7; D gene: .
CDR3 DNA: TGTGCCAGCAGCACCTGGGGCAATGAGCAGTTCTTC; CDR3 protein: CASSTWGNEQFF; clone size: many; V gene: TRBV12-3/TRBV12-4; J gene: TRBJ2-1; D gene: .
CDR3 DNA: TGTGCCAGCAGCGTTGAGGTCTTGGGCGGGGAGCTGTTTTTT; CDR3 protein: CASSVEVLGGELFF; clone size: .; V gene: TRBV9; J gene: TRBJ2-2; D gene: .
CDR3 DNA: TGCGCCAGCAGCCAAGAGGTGGGGAGGGGTGAAGCTTTCTTT; CDR3 protein: CASSQEVGRGEAFF; clone size: few; V gene: TRBV4-1; J gene: TRBJ1-1; D gene: .
CDR3 DNA: TGCAGCGTGACCTTGGAGCCCCCCTACGAGCAGTACTTC; CDR3 protein: CSVTLEPPYEQYF; clone size: .; V gene: TRBV29-1; J gene: TRBJ2-7; D gene: .
CDR3 DNA: TGTGCCAGCTCGCGGACAGACAGAGATAGCAATCAGCCCCAGCATTTT; CDR3 protein: CASSRTDRDSNQPQHF; clone size: few; V gene: TRBV18; J gene: TRBJ1-5; D gene: .
CDR3 DNA: TGTGCCAGCAGGGTTCGTGGCTCGAGCTCCTACGAGCAGTACTTC; CDR3 protein: CASRVRGSSSYEQYF; clone size: .; V gene: TRBV7-2; J gene: TRBJ2-7; D gene: .
CDR3 DNA: TGTGCCAGCAGCCAAGGGACTAGCGGGGGCGTCGAGACCCAGTACTTC; CDR3 protein: CASSQGTSGGVETQYF; clone size: .; V gene: TRBV14; J gene: TRBJ2-5; D gene: TRBD2
CDR3 DNA: TGTGCCAGCATTCCGGGACGGGTTACAGATACGCAGTATTTT; CDR3 protein: CASIPGRVTDTQYF; clone size: .; V gene: TRBV2; J gene: TRBJ2-3; D gene: .
CDR3 DNA: TGCGCCAGCCGCCCCACATCGGTGGGCACTGAAGCTTTCTTT; CDR3 protein: CASRPTSVGTEAFF; clone size: .; V gene: TRBV5-1; J gene: TRBJ1-1; D gene: .
CDR3 DNA: TGCAGTGCAGTCTCGGGGTCCCTGGGAAATTCACCCCTCCACTTT; CDR3 protein: CSAVSGSLGNSPLHF; clone size: few; V gene: TRBV20-1; J gene: TRBJ1-6; D gene: .
CDR3 DNA: TGTGCCATCAGTGTCGATGGAAATGAGCAGTTCTTC; CDR3 protein: CAISVDGNEQFF; clone size: many; V gene: TRBV10-3; J gene: TRBJ2-1; D gene: .
CDR3 DNA: TGTGCCAGCAGTTTAAGGGACACCATAAGAGACGAGCAGTACTTC; CDR3 protein: CASSLRDTIRDEQYF; clone size: few; V gene: TRBV28; J gene: TRBJ2-7; D gene: .
CDR3 DNA: TGTGCCAGCAGCTTCGTGGGGCTTACTAGCACAGATACGCAGTATTTT; CDR3 protein: CASSFVGLTSTDTQYF; clone size: few; V gene: TRBV7-2; J gene: TRBJ2-3; D gene: .
CDR3 DNA: TGTGCCAGCAGCTTAGAGCGGGGGAACTACGAGCAGTACTTC; CDR3 protein: CASSLERGNYEQYF; clone size: .; V gene: TRBV7-2; J gene: TRBJ2-7; D gene: TRBD2
CDR3 DNA: TGTGCCAGCAGCCCAGGGACAGCGATTTCTACCTATGGCTACACCTTC; CDR3 protein: CASSPGTAISTYGYTF; clone size: many; V gene: TRBV12-3/TRBV12-4; J gene: TRBJ1-2; D gene: TRBD1
CDR3 DNA: TGTGCCAGTAGTATCCAGCACTATGGCTACACCTTC; CDR3 protein: CASSIQHYGYTF; clone size: .; V gene: TRBV19; J gene: TRBJ1-2; D gene: .
CDR3 DNA: TGTGCCATCAGTCCAGCGGGGGTCACAGATACGCAGTATTTT; CDR3 protein: CAISPAGVTDTQYF; clone size: .; V gene: TRBV10-3; J gene: TRBJ2-3; D gene: TRBD2
CDR3 DNA: TGCAGCGTAAGTAGCGGGGCAACCTACAATGAGCAGTTCTTC; CDR3 protein: CSVSSGATYNEQFF; clone size: few; V gene: TRBV29-1; J gene: TRBJ2-1; D gene: TRBD2
CDR3 DNA: TGTGCCAGCAGCCCTGTACGGGGGGCGCCTGCTTTCTTT; CDR3 protein: CASSPVRGAPAFF; clone size: .; V gene: TRBV11-2; J gene: TRBJ1-1; D gene: .
CDR3 DNA: TGTGCCAGCAGCTTGGTGATGGGACAGGGGGGATACGAGCAGTACTTC; CDR3 protein: CASSLVMGQGGYEQYF; clone size: many; V gene: TRBV5-5; J gene: TRBJ2-7; D gene: TRBD1
CDR3 DNA: TGCAGTGCTAGAGACCCACGATCCCTTTCGGACACCCCCTACGAGCAGTACTTC; CDR3 protein: CSARDPRSLSDTPYEQYF; clone size: many; V gene: TRBV20-1; J gene: TRBJ2-7; D gene: .
CDR3 DNA: TGCAGCGTTGAGGACGGTAGTACCTACGAGCAGTACTTC; CDR3 protein: CSVEDGSTYEQYF; clone size: few; V gene: TRBV29-1; J gene: TRBJ2-7; D gene: .
CDR3 DNA: TGTGCCAGCAGCTTGTCATGGGAGCAGTACTTC; CDR3 protein: CASSLSWEQYF; clone size: .; V gene: TRBV7-2; J gene: TRBJ2-7; D gene: .
CDR3 DNA: TGTGCCAGCAGCCCTCGGTTTTCGGACTACCTAGGAGACACAGATACGCAGTATTTT; CDR3 protein: CASSPRFSDYLGDTDTQYF; clone size: few; V gene: TRBV28; J gene: TRBJ2-3; D gene: .